The rows below give T cell receptor beta chains drawn from one sample of a study of regulatory T cells in long-lasting Graves disease. Each CDR3 protein is one row after TCRdb ran MiXCR on the multiplex PCR reads. The sample yields 560,000 or so distinct CDR3 sequences, 15% to 20% seen once. These data were likewise used in another study, on T cells in Graves' hyperthyroidism and ophthalmopathy.

The source was peripheral blood mononuclear cells (PBMCs), collected at new diagnosis, from a patient treated with antithyroid drugs. The receptors were gathered from a man between 18 and 29 years old with Graves disease. CDR3s include the opening cysteine and the closing phenylalanine or tryptophan. A D gene is named only where the DNA matches it firmly.

d_gene	v_gene	j_gene	CDR3aa
NA	TRBV9	TRBJ2-7	CASSPISDYEQYF
NA	TRBV19	TRBJ2-7	CASSRRGASYEQYF
TRBD2	TRBV7-6	TRBJ2-1	CASTWGGEQFF
NA	TRBV12-3/TRBV12-4	TRBJ1-1	CASSGGPIAFF
NA	TRBV6-5	TRBJ2-7	CASSYSMDRATYEQYF
NA	TRBV27	TRBJ1-2	CASSLSPWTNYGYTF
TRBD2	TRBV9	TRBJ2-7	CASSVATGRAYEQYF
NA	TRBV30	TRBJ2-7	CAGGAVNERYF
NA	TRBV18	TRBJ2-7	CASSPPSPGRYPREQYF
NA	TRBV27	TRBJ2-7	CASSLSRGTGSHEQYF
TRBD2	TRBV3-1	TRBJ2-1	CACSQVIMSSGRSNEQFF
TRBD1	TRBV19	TRBJ1-6	CASKTGTGASSPLHF
NA	TRBV25-1	TRBJ1-3	CASNSGNTIYF
NA	TRBV12-3/TRBV12-4	TRBJ2-2	CASSRALNTGELFF
TRBD2	TRBV6-1	TRBJ2-1	CASSPPSGSALHSYNEQFF
NA	TRBV7-9	TRBJ1-1	CASSLAGLNAEAFF
TRBD2	TRBV12-3/TRBV12-4	TRBJ2-1	CASTRTSENNEQFF
NA	TRBV29-1	TRBJ1-3	CSVAPGISGNTIYF
NA	TRBV6-1	TRBJ2-5	CASTDLALQETQYF
NA	TRBV19	TRBJ1-2	CASSITATNYGYTF
TRBD1	TRBV18	TRBJ2-1	CASSPLTGTGVNEQFF
NA	TRBV12-3/TRBV12-4	TRBJ2-7	CASSLGDLVAVAEQYF
NA	TRBV20-1	TRBJ2-5	CSARDWGRTETQYF
TRBD2	TRBV19	TRBJ2-2	CASSQALAGDPGELFF
NA	TRBV5-1	TRBJ2-3	CASSLQGTDAQYF
NA	TRBV19	TRBJ2-7	CASRNSEAAYEQYF
NA	TRBV12-3/TRBV12-4	TRBJ1-6	CASSWGRRSPLHF
NA	TRBV2	TRBJ2-2	CASRRENTGELFF
NA	TRBV5-1	TRBJ2-2	CASSLSQPGELFF